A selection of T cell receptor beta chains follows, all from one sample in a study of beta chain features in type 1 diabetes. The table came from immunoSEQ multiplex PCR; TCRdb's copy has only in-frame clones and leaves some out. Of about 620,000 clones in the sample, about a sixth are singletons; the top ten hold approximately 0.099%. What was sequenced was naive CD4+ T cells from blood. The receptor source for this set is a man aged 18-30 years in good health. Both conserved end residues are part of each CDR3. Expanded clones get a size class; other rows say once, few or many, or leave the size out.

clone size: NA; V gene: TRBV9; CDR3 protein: CASSVKGGVGDEQYF
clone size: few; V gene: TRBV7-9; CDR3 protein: CASSPGDSMNTEAFF
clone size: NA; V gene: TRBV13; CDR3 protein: CASSSTMWGVTYEQYF
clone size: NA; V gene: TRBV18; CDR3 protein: CASSPLLAYEQYF
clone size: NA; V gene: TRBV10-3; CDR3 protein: CAISEGPPLASYNEQFF
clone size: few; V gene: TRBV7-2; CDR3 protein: CASSRPGLASQETQYF
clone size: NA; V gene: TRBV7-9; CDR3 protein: CASSLPGNEQFF
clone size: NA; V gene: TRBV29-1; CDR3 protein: CSAALGFGNQPQHF
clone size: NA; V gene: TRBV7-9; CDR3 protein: CASSPGSDEQYF
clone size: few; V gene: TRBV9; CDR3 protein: CASSPQGSDTQYF
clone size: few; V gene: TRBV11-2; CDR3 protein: CASNQVGSRGLETIYEQYF
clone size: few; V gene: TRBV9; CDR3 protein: CASSVDGYSNQPQHF
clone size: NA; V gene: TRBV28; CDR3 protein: CASRLGGYEQYF
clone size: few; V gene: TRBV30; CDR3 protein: CAWSEDNSYNSPLHF
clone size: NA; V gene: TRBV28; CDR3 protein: CASSLLVWEQYF
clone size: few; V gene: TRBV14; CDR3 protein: CASSHIRTGAYSGANVLTF
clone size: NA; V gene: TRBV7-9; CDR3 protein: CASSFSGGKETQYF
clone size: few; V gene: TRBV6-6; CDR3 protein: CASRPQGLEAFF
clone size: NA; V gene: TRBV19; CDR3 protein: CASSRAVEETQYF
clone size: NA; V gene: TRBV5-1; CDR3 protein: CASSGSGSSFDNEQFF
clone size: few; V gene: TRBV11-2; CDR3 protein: CASSLGGTGKDEQFF
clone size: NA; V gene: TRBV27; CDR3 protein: CASSFVSNQPQHF
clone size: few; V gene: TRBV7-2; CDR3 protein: CASSSLVQGFTSGNTIYF
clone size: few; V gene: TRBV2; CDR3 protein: CASTRQGGNEQFF
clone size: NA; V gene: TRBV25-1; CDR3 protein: CASSAGTQTQYF
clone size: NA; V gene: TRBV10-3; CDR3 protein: CAISEQGFEQYF
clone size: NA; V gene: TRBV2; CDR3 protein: CASSEKEGVSQPQHF